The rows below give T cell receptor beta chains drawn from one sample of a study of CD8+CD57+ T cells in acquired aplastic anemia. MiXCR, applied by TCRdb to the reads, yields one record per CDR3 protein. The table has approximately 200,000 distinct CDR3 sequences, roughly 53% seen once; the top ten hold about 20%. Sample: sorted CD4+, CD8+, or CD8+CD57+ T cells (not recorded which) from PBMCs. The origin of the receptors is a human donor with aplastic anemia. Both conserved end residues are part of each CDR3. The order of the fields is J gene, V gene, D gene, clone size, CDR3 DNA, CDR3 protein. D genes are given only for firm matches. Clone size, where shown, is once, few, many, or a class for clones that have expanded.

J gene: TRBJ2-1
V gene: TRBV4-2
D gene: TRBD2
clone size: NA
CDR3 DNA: TGTGCCGGCAGCCAACCCCCAGGGACTAGCGGGGGGTCCCTGCAGTTCTTC
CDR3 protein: CAGSQPPGTSGGSLQFF

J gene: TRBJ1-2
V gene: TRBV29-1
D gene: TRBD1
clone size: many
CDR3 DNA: TGCAGCGTTGCCCAGGGGGGCGACTACACCTTC
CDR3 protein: CSVAQGGDYTF

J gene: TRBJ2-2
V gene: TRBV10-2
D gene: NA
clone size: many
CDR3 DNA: TGCGCCAGCACCGCTGGCACCGGGGAGCTGTTTTTT
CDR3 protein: CASTAGTGELFF

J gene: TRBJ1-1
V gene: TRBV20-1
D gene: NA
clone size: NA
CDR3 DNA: TGCAGTGCTACAGGGGACACTGAAGCTTTCTTT
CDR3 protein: CSATGDTEAFF

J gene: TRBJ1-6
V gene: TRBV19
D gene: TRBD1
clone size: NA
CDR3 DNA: TGTGCCAGTAGTTCTACAGGGGGCACCTATAATTTGCCCCTCCACTTT
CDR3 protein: CASSSTGGTYNLPLHF

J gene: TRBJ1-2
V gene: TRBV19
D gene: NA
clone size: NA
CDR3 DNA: TGTGCCAGTAGTGTCGACGGGACAAAGATCTATGGCTACACCTTC
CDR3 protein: CASSVDGTKIYGYTF

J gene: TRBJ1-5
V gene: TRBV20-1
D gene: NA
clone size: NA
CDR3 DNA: TGCAGTGCTACCACAGGGCGAGGGGAATGGCAGCCCCAGCATTTT
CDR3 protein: CSATTGRGEWQPQHF

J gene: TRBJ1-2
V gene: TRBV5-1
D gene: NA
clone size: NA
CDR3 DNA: TGCGCCAGCCGCCGGGGGGCAAACTCCGCGGGGGGCGGCTACACCTTC
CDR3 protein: CASRRGANSAGGGYTF

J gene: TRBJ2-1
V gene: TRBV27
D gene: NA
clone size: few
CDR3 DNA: TGTGCCGGACCCCCGAGCGGTGGGGATGAGCAGTTCTTC
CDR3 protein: CAGPPSGGDEQFF

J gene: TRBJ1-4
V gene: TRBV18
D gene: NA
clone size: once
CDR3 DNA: TGTGCCAGCTCACCAGGGAGGACAGCAACTAATGAAAAACTGTTTTTT
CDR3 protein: CASSPGRTATNEKLFF

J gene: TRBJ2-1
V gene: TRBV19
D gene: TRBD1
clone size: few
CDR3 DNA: TGTGCCAGTAGTATCACCGGGACAGGGGTGGGAGTTAACAATGAGCAGTTCTTC
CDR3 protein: CASSITGTGVGVNNEQFF

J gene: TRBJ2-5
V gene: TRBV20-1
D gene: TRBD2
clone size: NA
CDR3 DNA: TGCAGTGCTACCCCCGAGACTAGCGGGGGGGCGTCCCAGTACTTC
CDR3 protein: CSATPETSGGASQYF

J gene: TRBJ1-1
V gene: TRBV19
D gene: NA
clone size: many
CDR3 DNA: TGTGCCAGTAGTATGGGGAGGAACACTGAAGCTTTCTTT
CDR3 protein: CASSMGRNTEAFF

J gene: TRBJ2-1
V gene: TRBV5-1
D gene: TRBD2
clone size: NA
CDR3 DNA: TGCGCCAGCAGCTCAGGACTAGCGGGGGAACAGAGCTCCTACAATGAGCAGTTCTTC
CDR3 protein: CASSSGLAGEQSSYNEQFF

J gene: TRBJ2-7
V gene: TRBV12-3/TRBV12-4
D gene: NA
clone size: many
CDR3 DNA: TGTGCCAGCAGATCAGACGGAAACTACGAGCAGTACTTC
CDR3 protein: CASRSDGNYEQYF

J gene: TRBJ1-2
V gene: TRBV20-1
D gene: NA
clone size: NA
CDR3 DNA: TGCAGTGCTAGTCGGGGTGAAGGGTATGGCTACACCTTC
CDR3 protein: CSASRGEGYGYTF

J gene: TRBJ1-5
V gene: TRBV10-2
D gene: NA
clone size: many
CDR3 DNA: TGCGCCAGCAGTGAGTCGTTCAGGGGACTCAATCAGCCCCAGCATTTT
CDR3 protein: CASSESFRGLNQPQHF

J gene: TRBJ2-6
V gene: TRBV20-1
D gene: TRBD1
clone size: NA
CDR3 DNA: TGCAGTGCGACCGGACAGGGGGCTAGCTCTGGGGCCAACGTCCTGACTTTC
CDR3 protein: CSATGQGASSGANVLTF

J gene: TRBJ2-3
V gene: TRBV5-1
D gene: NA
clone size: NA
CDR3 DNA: TGCGCCAGCAGCTTGGTACGTTTCTGGCCCGATACGCAGTATTTT
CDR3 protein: CASSLVRFWPDTQYF

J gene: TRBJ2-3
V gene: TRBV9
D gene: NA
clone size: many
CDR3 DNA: TGTGCCAGCAGTCGTACTAGCAGTCCAGATACGCAGTATTTT
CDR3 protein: CASSRTSSPDTQYF

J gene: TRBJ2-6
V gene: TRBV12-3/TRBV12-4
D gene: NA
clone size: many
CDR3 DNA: TGTGCCAGCAGCTCGGGGAGGAGCTCTGGGGCCAACGTCCTGACTTTC
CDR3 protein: CASSSGRSSGANVLTF

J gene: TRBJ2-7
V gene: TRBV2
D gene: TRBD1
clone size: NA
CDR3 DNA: TGTGCCAGCAGTGAAGGGACAGGGGTCTCCTACGAGCAGTACTTC
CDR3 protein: CASSEGTGVSYEQYF

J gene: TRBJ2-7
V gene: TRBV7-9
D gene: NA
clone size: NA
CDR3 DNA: TGTGCCAGCAGCGTAGTCCCCGAGAGGGACGAGCAGTACTTC
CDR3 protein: CASSVVPERDEQYF

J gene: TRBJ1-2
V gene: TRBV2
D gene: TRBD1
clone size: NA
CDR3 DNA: TGTGCCAGCAGGGGGACAGGGAGCTACGGCTACACCTTC
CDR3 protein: CASRGTGSYGYTF

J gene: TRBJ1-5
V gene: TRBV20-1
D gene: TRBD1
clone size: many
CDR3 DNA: TGCAGTGCCGGGACAGATAGCAATCAGCCCCAGCATTTT
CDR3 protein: CSAGTDSNQPQHF

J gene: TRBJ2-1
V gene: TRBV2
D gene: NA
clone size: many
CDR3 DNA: TGTGCCAGCAGTGGTTACAATGAGCAGTTCTTC
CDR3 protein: CASSGYNEQFF

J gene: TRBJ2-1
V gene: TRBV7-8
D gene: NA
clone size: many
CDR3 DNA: TGTGCCAGCAGCCCAGGGTTTGGCAATGAGCAGTTCTTC
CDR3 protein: CASSPGFGNEQFF

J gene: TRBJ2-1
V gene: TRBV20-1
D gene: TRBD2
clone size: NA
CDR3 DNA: TGCAGTGCTCTAACTAGCGGTGAGCAGTTCTTC
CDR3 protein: CSALTSGEQFF

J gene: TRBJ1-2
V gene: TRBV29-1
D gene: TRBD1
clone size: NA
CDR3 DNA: TGCAGCGTTAAGTTAGGACAGGGAGCCTATGGCTACACCTTC
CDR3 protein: CSVKLGQGAYGYTF

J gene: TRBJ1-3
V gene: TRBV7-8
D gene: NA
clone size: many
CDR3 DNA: TGTGCCAGCAGCCCGACGGGGGTTACGTCTGGAAACACCATATATTTT
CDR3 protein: CASSPTGVTSGNTIYF

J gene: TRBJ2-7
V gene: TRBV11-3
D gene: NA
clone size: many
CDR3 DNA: TGTGCCAGCAGCTTAGTCGGGTCTAAGCGAGTATACGAGCAGTACTTC
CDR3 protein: CASSLVGSKRVYEQYF

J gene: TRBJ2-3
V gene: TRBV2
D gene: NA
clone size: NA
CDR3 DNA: TGTGCCAGCAGTGGGGACGGCGAGGGAGATACGCGGTATTTT
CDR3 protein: CASSGDGEGDTRYF

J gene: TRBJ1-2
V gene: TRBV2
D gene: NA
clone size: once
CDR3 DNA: TGTGCCAGCAAACTACGGGGCCATGGGGATGGCTACACCTTC
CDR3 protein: CASKLRGHGDGYTF

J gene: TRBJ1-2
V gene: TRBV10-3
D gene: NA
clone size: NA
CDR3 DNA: TGTGCCATCAGTGGGGTGGTAGCGGGGGCCTATGGCTACACCTTC
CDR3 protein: CAISGVVAGAYGYTF

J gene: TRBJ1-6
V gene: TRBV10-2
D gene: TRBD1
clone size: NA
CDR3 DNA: TGCGCCAGCAGGGGACAGGATAATTCACCCCTCCACTTT
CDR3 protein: CASRGQDNSPLHF

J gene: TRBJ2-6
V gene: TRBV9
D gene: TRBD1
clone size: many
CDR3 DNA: TGTGCCAGCAGCGCCCGGACAGGGGGGACCTCTGGGGCCAACGTCCTGACTTTC
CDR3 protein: CASSARTGGTSGANVLTF

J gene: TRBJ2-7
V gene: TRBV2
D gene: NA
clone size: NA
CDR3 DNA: TGTGCCAGCAGTGGGGCGAGGGCACCGACCATGCCGATCGGAAACTTC
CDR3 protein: CASSGARAPTMPIGNF

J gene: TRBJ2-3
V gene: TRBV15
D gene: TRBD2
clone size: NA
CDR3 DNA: TGTGCCACCAGCAGGCCTACTAGACTAGCGGGGAGCACAGATACGCAGTATTTT
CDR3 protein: CATSRPTRLAGSTDTQYF

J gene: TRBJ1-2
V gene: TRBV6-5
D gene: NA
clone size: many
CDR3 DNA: TGTGCCAGCAGTACTTCAGGGCACTATGGCTACACCTTC
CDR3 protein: CASSTSGHYGYTF

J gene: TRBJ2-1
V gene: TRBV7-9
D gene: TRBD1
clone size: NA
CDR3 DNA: TGTGCCAGCAGCCAAGGGACAGGGAATGAGCAGTTCTTC
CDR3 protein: CASSQGTGNEQFF

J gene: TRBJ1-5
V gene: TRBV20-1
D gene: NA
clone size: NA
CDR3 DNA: TGCAGTGCTAGAGAGAGTATTGGCAATCAGCCCCAGCATTTT
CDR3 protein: CSARESIGNQPQHF

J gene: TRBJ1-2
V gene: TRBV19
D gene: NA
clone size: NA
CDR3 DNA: TGTGCCAGTAGTCAACAGGGAGGTGCTAACTATGGCTACACCTTC
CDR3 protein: CASSQQGGANYGYTF

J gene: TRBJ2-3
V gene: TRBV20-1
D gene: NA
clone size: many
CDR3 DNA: TGCAGTGCAAGAGCCTACACAGATACGCAGTATTTT
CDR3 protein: CSARAYTDTQYF

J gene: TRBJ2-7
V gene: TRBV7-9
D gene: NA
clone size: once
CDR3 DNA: TGTGCCAGCAGCTTAGGGCGCCCGGGACAAGCCTACGAGCAGTACTTC
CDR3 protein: CASSLGRPGQAYEQYF

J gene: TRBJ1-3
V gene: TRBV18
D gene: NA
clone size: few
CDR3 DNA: TGTGCCAGCTCACCATATTCGGACTTCCCTGGAAACACCATATATTTT
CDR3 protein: CASSPYSDFPGNTIYF

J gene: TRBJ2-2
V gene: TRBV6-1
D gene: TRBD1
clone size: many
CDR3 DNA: TGTGCCAGCCCTCGGGACAGGCTGAACACCGGGGAGCTGTTTTTT
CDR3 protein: CASPRDRLNTGELFF

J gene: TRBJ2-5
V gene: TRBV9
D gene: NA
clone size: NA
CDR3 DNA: TGTGCCAGCAGCCCCCGACAGCTCGAGACCCAGTACTTC
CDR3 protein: CASSPRQLETQYF

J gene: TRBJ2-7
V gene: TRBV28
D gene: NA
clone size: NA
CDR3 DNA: TGTGCCAGCAGTTCAGGACAGAGGGGCTACGAGCAGTACTTC
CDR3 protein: CASSSGQRGYEQYF

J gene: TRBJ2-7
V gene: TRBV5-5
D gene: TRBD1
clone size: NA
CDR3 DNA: TGCGCCAGCAGCGAAATGGGACAGCGAGTCTACGAGCAGTACTTC
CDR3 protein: CASSEMGQRVYEQYF

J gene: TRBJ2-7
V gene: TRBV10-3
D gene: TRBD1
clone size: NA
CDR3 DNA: TGTGCCATCAGTGAGTCGGGGACAGGGCTTAACGAGCAGTACTTC
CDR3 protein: CAISESGTGLNEQYF

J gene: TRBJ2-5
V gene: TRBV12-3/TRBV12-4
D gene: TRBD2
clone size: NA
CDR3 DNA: TGTGCCAGCAGTTTAAGCGGGGGGAACAAGCGGGAGACCCAGTACTTC
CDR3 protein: CASSLSGGNKRETQYF

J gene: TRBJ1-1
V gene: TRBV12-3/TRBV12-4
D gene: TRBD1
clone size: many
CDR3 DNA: TGTGCCAGCAACCACGGACAGGCCGCTGAAGCTTTCTTT
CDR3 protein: CASNHGQAAEAFF

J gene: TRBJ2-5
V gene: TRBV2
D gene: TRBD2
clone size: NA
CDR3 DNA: TGTGCCAGCAGTGCCGGACTAGCGGGGGGTAAAGAGACCCAGTACTTC
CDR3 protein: CASSAGLAGGKETQYF

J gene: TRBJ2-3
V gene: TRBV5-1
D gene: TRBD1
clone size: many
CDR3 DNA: TGCGCCAGCAGCCTCGGGACAGGGCTACCAGATACGCAGTATTTT
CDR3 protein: CASSLGTGLPDTQYF

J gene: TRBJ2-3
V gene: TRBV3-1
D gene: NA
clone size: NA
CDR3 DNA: TGTGCCAGCAGCCGCAGGGGTCTCAGTACAGATACGCAGTATTTT
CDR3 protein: CASSRRGLSTDTQYF

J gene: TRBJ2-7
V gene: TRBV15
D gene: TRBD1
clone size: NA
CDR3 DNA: TGTGCCACCAGCAGACCTCGACAGGGGGCCACCTACGAGCAGTACTTC
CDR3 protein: CATSRPRQGATYEQYF

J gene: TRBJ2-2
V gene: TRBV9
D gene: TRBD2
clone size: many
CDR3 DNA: TGTGCCAGCAGCCCCCAGAGACTAGCGGGTACGAACACCGGGGAGCTGTTTTTT
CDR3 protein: CASSPQRLAGTNTGELFF